The sequence of this T cell receptor (beta chain) was determined in a study of cytomegalovirus exposure and HLA in healthy donors. CDR3 length: 13 residues. CDR1 and CDR2 (germline): KGHSH, LQKENI. V trimming: 6 bases; J trimming: 3 bases; junction bases outside the gene matches: 5. The PCR contained 60 Vbeta and 13 Jbeta primers. TCRdb keeps only in-frame clones here, not all; method: immunoSEQ multiplex PCR. Of about 99,000 clones in the sample, 70% to 80% were seen once. In the case of this clone: Its target is unknown.

Study-wide points: The authors excluded some V segments, including TRBV6-2 and TRBV6-3, as indistinguishable. Researchers counted 164 TCR beta chains as cytomegalovirus-associated. Per a later analysis, HLA-associated TCR beta chains showed more clonal expansion than other, equally common TCR beta chains.

Sequencing was carried out using PBMCs. The TCR sequence derives from a man aged 35-49 years in good health and CMV-seronegative. The chain couples TRBV18 to TRBJ2-7; 7 nucleotides line up with TRBD1. In nucleotides, the CDR3 is TGTGCCAGCTCCCAGGGGGAATTCTACGAGCAGTACTTC. It yields the protein CASSQGEFYEQYF.